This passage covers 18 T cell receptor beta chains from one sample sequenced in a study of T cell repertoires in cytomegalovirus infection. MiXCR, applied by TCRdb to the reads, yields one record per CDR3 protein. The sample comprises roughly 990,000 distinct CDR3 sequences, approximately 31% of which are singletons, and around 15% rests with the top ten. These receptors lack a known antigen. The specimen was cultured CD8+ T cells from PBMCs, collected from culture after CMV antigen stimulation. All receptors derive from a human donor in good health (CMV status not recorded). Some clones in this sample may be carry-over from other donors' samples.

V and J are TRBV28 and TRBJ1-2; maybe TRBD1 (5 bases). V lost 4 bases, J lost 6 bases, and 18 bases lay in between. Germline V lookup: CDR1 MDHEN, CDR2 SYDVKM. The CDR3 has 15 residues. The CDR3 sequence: CASSSLRGESDGYTF. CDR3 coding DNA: TGTGCCAGCAGTTCCCTGAGAGGGGAATCGGATGGCTACACCTTC.

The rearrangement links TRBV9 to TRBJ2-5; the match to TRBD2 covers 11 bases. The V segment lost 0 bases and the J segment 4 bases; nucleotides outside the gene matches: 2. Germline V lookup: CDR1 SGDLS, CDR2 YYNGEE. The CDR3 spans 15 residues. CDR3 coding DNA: TGTGCCAGCAGCGTAGCTAGCGGGGGGACAGAGACCCAGTACTTC. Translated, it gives CASSVASGGTETQYF. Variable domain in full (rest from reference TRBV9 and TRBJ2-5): DSGVTQTPKHLITATGQRVTLRCSPRSGDLSVYWYQQSLDQGLQFLIQYYNGEERAKGNILERFSAQQFPDLHSELNLSSLELGDSALYFCASSVASGGTETQYFGPGTRLLVL.

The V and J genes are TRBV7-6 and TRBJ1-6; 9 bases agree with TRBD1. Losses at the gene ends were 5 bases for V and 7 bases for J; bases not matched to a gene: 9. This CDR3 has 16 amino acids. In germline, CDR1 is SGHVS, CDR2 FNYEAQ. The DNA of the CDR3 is TGTGCCAGCAGCCCACTTCAAGGACAGGGGAATTCACCCCTCCACTTT. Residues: CASSPLQGQGNSPLHF.

The DNA of the CDR3 is TGTGCCAGTAGACTATTTCCCGTGGTAAGCGGGGGTTCGAACACCGGGGAGCTGTTTTTT. Encoded protein: CASRLFPVVSGGSNTGELFF. V and J are TRBV19 and TRBJ2-2; the match to TRBD2 covers 8 bases. This CDR3 has 20 residues. Unmatched junction bases numbered 18, after V lost 6 bases and J lost 0 bases. CDR1 LNHDA and CDR2 SQIVND come from the germline V gene (reference sequence).

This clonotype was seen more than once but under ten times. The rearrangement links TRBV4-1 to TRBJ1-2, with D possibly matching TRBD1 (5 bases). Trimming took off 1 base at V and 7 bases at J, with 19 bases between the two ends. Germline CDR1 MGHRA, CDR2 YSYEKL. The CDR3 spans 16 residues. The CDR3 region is CASSQASGGGSPGYTF. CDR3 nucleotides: TGCGCCAGCAGCCAAGCCTCGGGGGGAGGATCGCCTGGCTACACCTTC.

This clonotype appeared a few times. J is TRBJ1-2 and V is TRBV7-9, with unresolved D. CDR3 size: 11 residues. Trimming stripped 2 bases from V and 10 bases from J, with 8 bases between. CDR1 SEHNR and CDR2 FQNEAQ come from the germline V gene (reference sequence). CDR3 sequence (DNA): TGTGCCAGCAGCTTAAGCGAGTTCTACACCTTC. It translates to CASSLSEFYTF. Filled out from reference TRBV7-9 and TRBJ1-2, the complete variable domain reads DTGVSQNPRHKITKRGQNVTFRCDPISEHNRLYWYRQTLGQGPEFLTYFQNEAQLEKSRLLSDRFSAERPKGSFSTLEIQRTEQGDSAMYLCASSLSEFYTFGSGTRLTVV.

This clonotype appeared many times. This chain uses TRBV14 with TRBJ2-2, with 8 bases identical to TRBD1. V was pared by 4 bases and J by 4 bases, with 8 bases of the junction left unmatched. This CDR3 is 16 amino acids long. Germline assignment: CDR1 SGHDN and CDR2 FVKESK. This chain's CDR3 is CASSPITGQGTGELFF. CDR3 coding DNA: TGTGCCAGCAGCCCCATAACTGGACAGGGCACCGGGGAGCTGTTTTTT.

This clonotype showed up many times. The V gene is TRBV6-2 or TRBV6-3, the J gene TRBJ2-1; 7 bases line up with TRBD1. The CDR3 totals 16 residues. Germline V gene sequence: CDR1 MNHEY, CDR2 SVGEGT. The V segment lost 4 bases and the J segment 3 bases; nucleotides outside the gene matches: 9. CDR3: CASSWLDRKNYNEQFF. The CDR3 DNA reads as TGTGCCAGCAGTTGGTTGGACAGGAAAAACTACAATGAGCAGTTCTTC.

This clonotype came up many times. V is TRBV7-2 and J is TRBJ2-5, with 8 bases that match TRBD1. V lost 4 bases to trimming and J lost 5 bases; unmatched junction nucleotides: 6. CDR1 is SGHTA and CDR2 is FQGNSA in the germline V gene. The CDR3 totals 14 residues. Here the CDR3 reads CASSSWTGPETQYF. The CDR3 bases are TGTGCCAGCAGCTCCTGGACAGGGCCGGAGACCCAGTACTTC.

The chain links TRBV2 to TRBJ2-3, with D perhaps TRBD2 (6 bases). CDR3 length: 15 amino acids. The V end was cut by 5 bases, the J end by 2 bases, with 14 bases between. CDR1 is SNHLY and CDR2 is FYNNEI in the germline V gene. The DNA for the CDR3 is TGTGCCAGCAGTCAGAGCGGACTATTCACAGATACGCAGTATTTT. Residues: CASSQSGLFTDTQYF.

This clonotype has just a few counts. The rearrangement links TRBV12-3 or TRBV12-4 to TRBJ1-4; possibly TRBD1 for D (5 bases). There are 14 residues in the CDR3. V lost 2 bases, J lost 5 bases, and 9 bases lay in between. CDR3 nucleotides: TGTGCCAGCAGTTTATGGGGACGGAATGAAAAACTGTTTTTT. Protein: CASSLWGRNEKLFF.

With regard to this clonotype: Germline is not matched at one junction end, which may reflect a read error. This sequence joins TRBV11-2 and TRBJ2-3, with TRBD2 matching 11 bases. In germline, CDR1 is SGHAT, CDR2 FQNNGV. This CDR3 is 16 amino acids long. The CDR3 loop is CVSSLLGLAVLDTQYF. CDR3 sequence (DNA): TGTGTCAGCAGCTTGTTGGGACTAGCGGTACTAGATACGCAGTATTTT.

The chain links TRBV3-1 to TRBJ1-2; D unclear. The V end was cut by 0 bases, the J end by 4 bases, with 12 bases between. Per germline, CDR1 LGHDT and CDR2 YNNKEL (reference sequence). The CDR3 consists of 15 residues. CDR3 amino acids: CASSQDGDTVYGYTF. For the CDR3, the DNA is TGTGCCAGCAGCCAAGATGGGGATACAGTCTATGGCTACACCTTC.

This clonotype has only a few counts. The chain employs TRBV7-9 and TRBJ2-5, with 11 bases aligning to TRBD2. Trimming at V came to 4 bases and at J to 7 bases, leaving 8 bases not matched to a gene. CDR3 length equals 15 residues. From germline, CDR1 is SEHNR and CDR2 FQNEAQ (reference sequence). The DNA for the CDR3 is TGTGCCAGCAGCTCCAAGACGCTAGCGGGAGGGACCCAGTACTTC. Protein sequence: CASSSKTLAGGTQYF. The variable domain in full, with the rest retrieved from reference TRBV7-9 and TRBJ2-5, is DTGVSQNPRHKITKRGQNVTFRCDPISEHNRLYWYRQTLGQGPEFLTYFQNEAQLEKSRLLSDRFSAERPKGSFSTLEIQRTEQGDSAMYLCASSSKTLAGGTQYFGPGTRLLVL.

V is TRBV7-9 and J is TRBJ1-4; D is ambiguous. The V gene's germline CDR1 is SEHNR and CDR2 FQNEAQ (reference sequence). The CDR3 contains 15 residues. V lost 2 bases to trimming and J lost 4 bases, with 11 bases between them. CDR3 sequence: CASSLSTRRNEKLFF. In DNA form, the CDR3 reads TGTGCCAGCAGCTTAAGCACCAGGCGTAATGAAAAACTGTTTTTT. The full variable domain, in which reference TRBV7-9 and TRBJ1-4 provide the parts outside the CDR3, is DTGVSQNPRHKITKRGQNVTFRCDPISEHNRLYWYRQTLGQGPEFLTYFQNEAQLEKSRLLSDRFSAERPKGSFSTLEIQRTEQGDSAMYLCASSLSTRRNEKLFFGSGTQLSVL.

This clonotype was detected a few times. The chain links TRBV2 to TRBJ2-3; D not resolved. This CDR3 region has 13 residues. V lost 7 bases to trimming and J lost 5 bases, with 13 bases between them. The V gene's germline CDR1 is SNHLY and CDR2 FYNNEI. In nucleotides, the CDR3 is TGTGCCAGCACCACCCTCCCCGGAGATACGCAGTATTTT. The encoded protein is CASTTLPGDTQYF.

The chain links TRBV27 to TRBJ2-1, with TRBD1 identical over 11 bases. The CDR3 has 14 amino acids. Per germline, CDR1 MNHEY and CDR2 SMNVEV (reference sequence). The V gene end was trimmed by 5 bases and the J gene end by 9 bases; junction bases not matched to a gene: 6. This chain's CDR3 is CASSPGQGAVEQFF. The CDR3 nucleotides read TGTGCCAGCAGTCCCGGACAGGGGGCGGTTGAGCAGTTCTTC.

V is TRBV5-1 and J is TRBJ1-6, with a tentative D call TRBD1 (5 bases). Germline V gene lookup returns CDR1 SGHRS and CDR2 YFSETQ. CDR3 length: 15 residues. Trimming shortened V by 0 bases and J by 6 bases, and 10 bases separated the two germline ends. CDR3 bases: TGCGCCAGCAGCTTGGAAGGGGATCTTAATTCACCCCTCCACTTT. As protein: CASSLEGDLNSPLHF. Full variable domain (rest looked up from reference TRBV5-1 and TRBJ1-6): KAGVTQTPRYLIKTRGQQVTLSCSPISGHRSVSWYQQTPGQGLQFLFEYFSETQRNKGNFPGRFSGRQFSNSRSEMNVSTLELGDSALYLCASSLEGDLNSPLHFGNGTRLTVT.